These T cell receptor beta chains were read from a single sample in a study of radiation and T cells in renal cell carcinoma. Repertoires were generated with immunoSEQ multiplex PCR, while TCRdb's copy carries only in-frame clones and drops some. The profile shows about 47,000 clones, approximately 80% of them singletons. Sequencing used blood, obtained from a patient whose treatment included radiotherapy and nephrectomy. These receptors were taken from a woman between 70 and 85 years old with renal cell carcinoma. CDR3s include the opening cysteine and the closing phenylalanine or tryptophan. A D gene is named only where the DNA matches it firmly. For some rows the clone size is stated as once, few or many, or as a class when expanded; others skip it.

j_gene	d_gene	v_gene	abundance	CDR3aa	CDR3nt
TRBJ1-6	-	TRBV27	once	CASTPRRNSPLHF	TGTGCCAGCACACCCCGGAGGAATTCACCCCTCCACTTT
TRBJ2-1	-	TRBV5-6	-	CASSSGVFNEQFF	TGTGCCAGCAGCTCCGGAGTATTCAATGAGCAGTTCTTC
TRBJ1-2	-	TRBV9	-	CASSVAGRPGYTF	TGTGCCAGCAGCGTAGCAGGGCGACCTGGCTACACCTTC
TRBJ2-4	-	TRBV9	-	CASSVGTAHIQYF	TGTGCCAGCAGCGTAGGAACAGCCCACATTCAGTACTTC
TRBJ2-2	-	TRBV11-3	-	CASSVNTGELFF	TGTGCCAGCAGCGTTAACACCGGGGAGCTGTTTTTT
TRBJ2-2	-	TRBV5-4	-	CASSSRGTNTGELFF	TGTGCCAGCAGCTCCAGGGGCACGAACACCGGGGAGCTGTTTTTT
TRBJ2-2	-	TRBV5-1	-	CASREQGTANTGELFF	TGCGCCAGCAGAGAACAGGGTACGGCGAACACCGGGGAGCTGTTTTTT
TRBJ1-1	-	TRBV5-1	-	CASSLYTGNTEAFF	TGCGCCAGCAGCTTGTATACAGGGAACACTGAAGCTTTCTTT
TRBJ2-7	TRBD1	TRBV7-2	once	CASSSQGQTKHSSYEQYF	TGTGCCAGCAGCTCACAGGGACAGACCAAACACAGCTCCTACGAGCAGTACTTC
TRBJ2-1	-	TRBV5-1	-	CASSFGVGNEQFF	TGCGCCAGCAGCTTCGGGGTAGGTAATGAGCAGTTCTTC
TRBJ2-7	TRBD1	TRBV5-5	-	CASSRITGVYEQYF	TGTGCCAGCAGTCGGATCACAGGGGTCTACGAGCAGTACTTC
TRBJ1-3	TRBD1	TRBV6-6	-	CAIQRGQGGNTIYF	TGTGCCATACAAAGGGGGCAAGGGGGAAACACCATATATTTT
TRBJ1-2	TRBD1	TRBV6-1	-	CASSETRQGARGYTF	TGTGCCAGCAGTGAAACCCGACAGGGGGCGCGAGGCTACACCTTC
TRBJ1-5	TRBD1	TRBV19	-	CASSPWTGGGGQPQHF	TGTGCCAGTAGTCCTTGGACAGGTGGGGGTGGTCAGCCCCAGCATTTT
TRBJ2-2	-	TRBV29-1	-	CSAGAGLNTGELFF	TGCAGCGCTGGGGCGGGACTCAACACCGGGGAGCTGTTTTTT
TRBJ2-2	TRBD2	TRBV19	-	CASRPGLALNTGELFF	TGTGCCAGTCGTCCTGGACTAGCGCTAAACACCGGGGAGCTGTTTTTT
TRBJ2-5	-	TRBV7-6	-	CASRPLGHQETQYF	TGTGCCAGCAGACCCCTGGGGCACCAAGAGACCCAGTACTTC
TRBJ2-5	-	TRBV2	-	CASSEAQGGRLYF	TGTGCCAGCAGTGAAGCGCAAGGGGGTCGGTTGTACTTC
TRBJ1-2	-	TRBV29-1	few	CSVGPTGRGYTF	TGCAGCGTTGGACCCACTGGGAGAGGCTACACCTTC
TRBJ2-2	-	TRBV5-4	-	CASTRGNMGNTGELFF	TGTGCCAGCACCCGAGGGAATATGGGGAACACCGGGGAGCTGTTTTTT
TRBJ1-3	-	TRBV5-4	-	CASSLYNQENTIYF	TGTGCCAGCAGCCTGTACAACCAGGAAAACACCATATATTTT
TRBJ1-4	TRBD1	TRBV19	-	CASRDRGWEKLFF	TGTGCCAGTAGAGACAGGGGATGGGAAAAACTGTTTTTT
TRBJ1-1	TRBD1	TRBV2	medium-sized	CASSFKPGQGWRTEAFF	TGTGCCAGCAGTTTTAAACCGGGACAGGGCTGGCGGACTGAAGCTTTCTTT
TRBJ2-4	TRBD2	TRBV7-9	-	CASSLVASGKNIQYF	TGTGCCAGCAGCTTAGTGGCTAGCGGTAAAAACATTCAGTACTTC
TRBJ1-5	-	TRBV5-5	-	CASRSDVSQPQHF	TGTGCCAGCAGAAGTGACGTTAGTCAGCCCCAGCATTTT
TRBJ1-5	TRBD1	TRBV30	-	CAWSVTGPQPQHF	TGTGCCTGGAGTGTGACAGGGCCTCAGCCCCAGCATTTT
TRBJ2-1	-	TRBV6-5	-	CASSPFAGTYNEQFF	TGTGCCAGCAGTCCCTTCGCGGGAACCTACAATGAGCAGTTCTTC
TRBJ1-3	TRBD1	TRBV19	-	CASSRNGQASGNTIYF	TGTGCCAGTAGCAGAAACGGACAGGCCTCTGGAAACACCATATATTTT
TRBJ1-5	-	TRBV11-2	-	CASSPSGRQPQHF	TGTGCCAGCAGCCCCTCAGGGAGGCAGCCCCAGCATTTT
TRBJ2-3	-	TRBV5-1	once	CASSPQVTDTQYF	TGCGCCAGCAGCCCCCAGGTCACAGATACGCAGTATTTT
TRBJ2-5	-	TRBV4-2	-	CASSALANNQETQYF	TGTGCCAGCAGCGCTCTAGCGAACAACCAAGAGACCCAGTACTTC
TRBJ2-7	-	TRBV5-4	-	CASSLGGADEQYF	TGTGCCAGCAGCTTGGGGGGGGCGGACGAGCAGTACTTC
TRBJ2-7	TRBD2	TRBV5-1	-	CASSQGTSGGYEQYF	TGCGCCAGCAGCCAAGGGACTAGCGGAGGCTACGAGCAGTACTTC
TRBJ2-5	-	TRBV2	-	CASSEARETQYF	TGTGCCAGCAGTGAAGCGCGCGAGACCCAGTACTTC
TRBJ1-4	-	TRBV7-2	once	CASSWRLGSDEKLFF	TGTGCCAGCAGCTGGCGACTGGGGAGTGATGAAAAACTGTTTTTT
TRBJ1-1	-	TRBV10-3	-	CAISESSGALNTEAFF	TGTGCCATCAGTGAGTCGTCGGGGGCTTTGAACACTGAAGCTTTCTTT
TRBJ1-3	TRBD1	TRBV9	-	CASSASVIGQAAGNTIYF	TGTGCCAGCAGCGCCAGCGTTATAGGACAGGCCGCAGGAAACACCATATATTTT
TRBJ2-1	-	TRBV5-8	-	CASSNVGGSYNEQFF	TGTGCCAGCAGCAATGTCGGGGGCTCCTACAATGAGCAGTTCTTC
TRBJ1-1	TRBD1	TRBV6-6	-	CASIGSGTGHLEAFF	TGTGCCAGCATCGGGAGCGGGACAGGGCACTTGGAAGCTTTCTTT
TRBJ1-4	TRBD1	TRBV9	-	CASSPLGTAGEKLFF	TGTGCCAGCAGCCCCCTTGGGACAGCGGGTGAAAAACTGTTTTTT
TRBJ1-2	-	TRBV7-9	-	CASSPPTAFVVYGYTF	TGTGCCAGCAGCCCCCCGACAGCATTCGTCGTCTATGGCTACACCTTC
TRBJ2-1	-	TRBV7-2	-	CASSLKYEQFF	TGTGCCAGCAGCTTGAAGTATGAGCAGTTCTTC
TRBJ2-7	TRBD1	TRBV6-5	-	CATRHPRDRGNEQYF	TGTGCCACCAGGCACCCCCGGGACAGGGGTAACGAGCAGTACTTC
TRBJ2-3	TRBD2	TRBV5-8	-	CASSSGTNTDTQYF	TGTGCCAGCAGCTCCGGGACTAACACAGATACGCAGTATTTT
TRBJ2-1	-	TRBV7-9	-	CASSSQPVSEQFF	TGTGCCAGCAGCTCCCAGCCGGTTAGTGAGCAGTTCTTC
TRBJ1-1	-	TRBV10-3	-	CAISESRGAFF	TGTGCCATCAGTGAGTCGAGAGGGGCTTTCTTT
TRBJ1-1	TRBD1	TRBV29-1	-	CSVERDRENTEAFF	TGCAGCGTTGAAAGGGACAGGGAGAACACTGAAGCTTTCTTT
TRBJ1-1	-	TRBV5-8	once	CASRIPPETEAFF	TGTGCCAGCAGAATACCCCCAGAGACTGAAGCTTTCTTT
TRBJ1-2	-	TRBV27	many	CASSPIQGGGYTF	TGTGCCAGCAGTCCCATACAGGGAGGTGGCTACACCTTC
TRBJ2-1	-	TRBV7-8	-	CASSSPGGNEQFF	TGTGCCAGCAGCTCCCCAGGAGGGAATGAGCAGTTCTTC
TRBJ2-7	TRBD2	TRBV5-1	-	CASSSSGGYEQYF	TGCGCCAGCAGTAGCAGCGGGGGGTACGAGCAGTACTTC
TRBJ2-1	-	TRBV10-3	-	CAISDQTKNNEQFF	TGTGCCATCAGTGACCAGACTAAGAACAATGAGCAGTTCTTC
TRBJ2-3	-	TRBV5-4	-	CASSLADTQYF	TGTGCCAGCAGCTTAGCAGATACGCAGTATTTT
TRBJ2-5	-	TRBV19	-	CASSTDMGQETQYF	TGTGCCAGTAGTACCGACATGGGGCAAGAGACCCAGTACTTC
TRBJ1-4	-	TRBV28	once	CASSSSRLPRDEKLFF	TGTGCCAGCAGTTCCTCCCGCCTGCCCCGGGATGAAAAACTGTTTTTT